This T cell receptor beta chain originates from a study of blood T cell repertoires in COVID-19. Study overall: PBMCs, B-cell-depleted T cells, or T cells provided the cDNA or gDNA that made up the material.

Method: immunoSEQ multiplex PCR; TCRdb's copy keeps in-frame clones and lacks some. The sample lists fewer than 300,000 clones, roughly 88% seen once, with around 0.8% in the top ten. The receptor comes from a woman aged 25 to 39 with acute or convalescent COVID-19. Sequenced input: peripheral blood.

The DNA for the CDR3 is TGTGCCAGCGGGGGCGGCTCCTACAATGAGCAGTTCTTC. Protein sequence: CASGGGSYNEQFF. The chain carries TRBV9 and TRBJ2-1, with D perhaps TRBD1 (6 bases). The CDR3 length is 13 residues. Germline V CDR1 and CDR2: SGDLS, YYNGEE. Trimming pared 7 bases from V and 0 bases from J, leaving 8 bases between.